This T cell receptor beta chain was observed in a study of T cell repertoires in cytomegalovirus infection. Study-wide context: Alongside well-studied HLA-B-restricted CMV epitopes, recently identified HLA-C-restricted CMV epitopes were also used. CMV infection plus the matching HLA type was flagged by public TCR beta signatures.

Germline V gene lookup returns CDR1 WSHSY and CDR2 SAAADI. V shed 2 bases and J 0 bases; nucleotides not matched to a gene: 0. The CDR3 sequence is 14 residues long. Study-wide findings and caveats: There were carriers of CMV plus the relevant HLA, and cumulative public TCR beta family frequency identified them. What dominated the ex vivo response were HLA-C-restricted CMV-specific TCR beta clonotypes.

TCRdb fed the reads into MiXCR, producing one record per CDR3 protein. The sample lists some 350,000 distinct CDR3 sequences, 25% to 30% occurring once. There are a few counts of this clonotype. No antigen is known for it. This material consisted of cultured PBMCs, taken from culture after CMV antigen stimulation. The V and J genes are TRBV10-2 and TRBJ2-7; 8 bases match TRBD2. This receptor was taken from a human donor in good health (CMV status not recorded). Some clones in this sample may be carry-over from other donors' samples. In DNA, the CDR3 is TGCGCCAGCAGTGAGGGGACTAGCTCCTACGAGCAGTACTTC. It yields the protein CASSEGTSSYEQYF.